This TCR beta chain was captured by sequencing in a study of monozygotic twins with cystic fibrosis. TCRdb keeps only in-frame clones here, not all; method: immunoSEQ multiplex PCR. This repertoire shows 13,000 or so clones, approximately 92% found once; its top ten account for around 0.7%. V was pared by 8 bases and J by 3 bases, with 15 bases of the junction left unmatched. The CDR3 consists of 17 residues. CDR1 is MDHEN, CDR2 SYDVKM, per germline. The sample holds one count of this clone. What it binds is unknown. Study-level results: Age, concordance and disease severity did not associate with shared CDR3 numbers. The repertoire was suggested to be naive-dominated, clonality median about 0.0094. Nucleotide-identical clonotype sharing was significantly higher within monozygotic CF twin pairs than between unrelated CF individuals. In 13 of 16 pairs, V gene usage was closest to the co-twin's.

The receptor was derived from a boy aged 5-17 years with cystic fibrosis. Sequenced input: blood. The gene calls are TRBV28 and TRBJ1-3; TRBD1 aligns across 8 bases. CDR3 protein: CASGGETGAPDGNTIYF. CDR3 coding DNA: TGTGCCAGCGGGGGGGAGACAGGGGCCCCCGATGGAAACACCATATATTTT.